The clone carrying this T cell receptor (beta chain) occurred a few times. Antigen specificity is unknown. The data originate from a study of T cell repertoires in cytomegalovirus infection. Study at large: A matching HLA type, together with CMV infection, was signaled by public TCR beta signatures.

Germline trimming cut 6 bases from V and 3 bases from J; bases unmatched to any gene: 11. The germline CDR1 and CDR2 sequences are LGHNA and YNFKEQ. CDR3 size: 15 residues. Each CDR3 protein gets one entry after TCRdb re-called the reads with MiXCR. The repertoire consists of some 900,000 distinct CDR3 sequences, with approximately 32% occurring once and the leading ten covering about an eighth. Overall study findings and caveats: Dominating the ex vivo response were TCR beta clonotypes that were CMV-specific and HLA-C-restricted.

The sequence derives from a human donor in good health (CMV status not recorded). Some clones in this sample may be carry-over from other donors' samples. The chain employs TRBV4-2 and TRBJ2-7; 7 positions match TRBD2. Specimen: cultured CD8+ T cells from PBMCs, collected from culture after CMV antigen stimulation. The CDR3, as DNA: TGTGCCAGCAGTTCATGGTCGGGGGGAGACTACGAGCAGTACTTC. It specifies CASSSWSGGDYEQYF.